Shown below are 9 T cell receptor beta chains from a single sample sequenced in a study of identical twins. MiXCR, run by TCRdb on the 5' RACE reads, gives a single entry per CDR3 protein. The sample holds hundreds of thousands of distinct CDR3 sequences, roughly 8% seen once. Another study also made use of these data, one on yellow fever vaccine responses in identical twins.

Sequenced input: PBMCs. These receptors all stem from a woman between 18 and 30 years old in good health.

This sequence joins TRBV12-3 or TRBV12-4 and TRBJ2-3, with D maybe TRBD1 (6 bases). The CDR3 consists of 15 residues. The V gene lost 4 bases and the J gene lost 2 bases, with 13 bases spanning the gap. The CDR3 protein is CASSSGDSATDTQYF. The CDR3 nucleotides are TGTGCCAGCAGTTCAGGGGATTCGGCCACAGATACGCAGTATTTT.

This clonotype was found many times. This chain joins TRBV20-1 and TRBJ2-1, with a weak D call TRBD2 (5 bases). V gave up 4 bases and J gave up 4 bases, with 11 bases separating them. Germline assignment: CDR1 DFQATT and CDR2 SNEGSKA (reference sequence). The CDR3 runs 13 residues. CDR3 DNA: TGCAGTGCTAACAGCGGAGATTACAATGAGCAGTTCTTC. Translated: CSANSGDYNEQFF.

The CDR3 loop is CATSIRLGDTDTQYF. The CDR3 coding sequence is TGTGCCACCAGCATTAGGTTAGGGGACACAGATACGCAGTATTTT. The rearrangement uses TRBV15 and TRBJ2-3; D is perhaps TRBD1 (5 bases). The CDR3 loop spans 15 amino acids. Germline CDR1 is LNHNV and CDR2 is YYDKDF (reference sequence). The V end lost 4 bases, the J end lost 2 bases, and 13 bases lay between the germline ends.

The chain combines TRBV5-1 with TRBJ1-5, with 7 bases fitting TRBD1. This CDR3 is built from 15 residues. Trimming at V came to 2 bases and at J to 3 bases, leaving 5 bases not matched to a gene. The V gene's germline CDR1 is SGHRS and CDR2 YFSETQ. CDR3: CASSLSGTANQPQHF. The CDR3 nucleotides read TGCGCCAGCAGCTTATCGGGGACAGCCAATCAGCCCCAGCATTTT.

The table lists this clonotype with a few counts. This chain connects TRBV28 to TRBJ1-5; D ambiguous. Trimming took off 2 bases at V and 1 base at J, with 12 bases between the two ends. Germline V lookup: CDR1 MDHEN, CDR2 SYDVKM. This CDR3 is 16 amino acids long. For the CDR3, the DNA is TGTGCCAGCAGTTTAACCGGCTCACAGAGCAATCAGCCCCAGCATTTT. Residues: CASSLTGSQSNQPQHF.

This clonotype has ten or more counts. The chain combines TRBV2 with TRBJ2-1; 8 bases match TRBD2. Germline trimming cut 6 bases from V and 2 bases from J; bases unmatched to any gene: 3. Germline values: CDR1 SNHLY, CDR2 FYNNEI. This CDR3 is 14 amino acids long. CDR3 loop: CASRSGGPYNEQFF. In DNA, the CDR3 is TGTGCCAGCAGGAGCGGGGGCCCCTACAATGAGCAGTTCTTC.

This clonotype was detected only a few times. The chain carries TRBV4-1 and TRBJ2-3; possible D gene TRBD2, 5 bases. Germline lookup yields CDR1 MGHRA and CDR2 YSYEKL. V gave up 1 base and J gave up 14 bases, with 16 bases separating them. The CDR3 extends over 13 amino acids. CDR3 loop: CASSQGGGLTRYF. In nucleotides, the CDR3 is TGCGCCAGCAGCCAAGGCGGCGGGCTAACTCGGTATTTT.

The chain is built from TRBV19 and TRBJ2-7; 12 bases fit TRBD1. This CDR3 is built from 15 residues. Losses at the gene ends were 7 bases for V and 3 bases for J; bases not matched to a gene: 7. Germline CDR1 and CDR2: LNHDA and SQIVND (reference sequence). CDR3 in DNA: TGTGCCAGTACCGCTGGGACAGGGGGCCTCTACGAGCAGTACTTC. This translates into CASTAGTGGLYEQYF.

In this sample, this clonotype turned up a few times. CDR3 nucleotide sequence: TGTGCCAGCAGCCCAAATGGGGGGCTGTGGGAGACCCAGTACTTC. It codes for CASSPNGGLWETQYF. The chain joins TRBV7-3 to TRBJ2-5; D may correspond to TRBD1 or TRBD2 (6 bases each). The CDR3 is 15 amino acids. CDR1 and CDR2 from the germline V gene are SGHTA and FQGTGA. The ends were cut back, 5 bases at V and 5 bases at J, with 18 bases in the middle.